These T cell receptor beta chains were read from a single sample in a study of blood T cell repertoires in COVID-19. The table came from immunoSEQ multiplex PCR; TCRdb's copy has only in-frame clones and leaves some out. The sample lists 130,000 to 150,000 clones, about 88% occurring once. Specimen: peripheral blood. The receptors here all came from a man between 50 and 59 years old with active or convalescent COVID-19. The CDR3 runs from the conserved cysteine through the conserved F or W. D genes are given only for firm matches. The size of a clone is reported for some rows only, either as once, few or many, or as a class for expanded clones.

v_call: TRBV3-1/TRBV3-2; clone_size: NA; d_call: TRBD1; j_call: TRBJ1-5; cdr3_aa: CASSQGGQGDQPQHF; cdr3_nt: TGTGCCAGCAGCCAAGGCGGACAGGGGGACCAGCCCCAGCATTTT
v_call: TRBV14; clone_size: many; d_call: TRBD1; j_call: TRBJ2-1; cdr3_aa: CASSPFGTGGSDEQFF; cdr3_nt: TGTGCCAGCAGCCCCTTCGGCACAGGGGGCTCGGATGAGCAGTTCTTC
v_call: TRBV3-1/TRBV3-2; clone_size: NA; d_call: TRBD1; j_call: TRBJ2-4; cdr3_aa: CASSRATGSKNIQYF; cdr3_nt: TGTGCCAGCAGCCGAGCGACAGGGTCCAAAAACATTCAGTACTTC
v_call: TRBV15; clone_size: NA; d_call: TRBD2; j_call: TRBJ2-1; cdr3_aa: CATSRDFVAGAREQFF; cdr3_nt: TGTGCCACCAGCAGAGATTTCGTAGCGGGAGCACGCGAGCAGTTCTTC
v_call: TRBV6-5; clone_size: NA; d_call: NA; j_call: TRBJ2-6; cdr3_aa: CASSSHGANVLTF; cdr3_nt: TGTGCCAGCAGTTCCCATGGGGCCAACGTCCTGACTTTC
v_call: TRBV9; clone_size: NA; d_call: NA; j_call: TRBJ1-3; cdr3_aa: CASSAKTGPSSGNTIYF; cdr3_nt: TGTGCCAGCAGCGCGAAGACAGGTCCCTCCTCTGGAAACACCATATATTTT
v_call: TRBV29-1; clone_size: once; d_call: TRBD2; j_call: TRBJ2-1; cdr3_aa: CSVDSGRARDEQFF; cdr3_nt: TGCAGCGTTGACTCCGGGAGGGCCCGGGATGAGCAGTTCTTC
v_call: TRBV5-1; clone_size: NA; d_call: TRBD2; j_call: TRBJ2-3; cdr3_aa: CASSLAGAGADTQYF; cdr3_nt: TGCGCCAGCAGCTTGGCCGGGGCGGGGGCAGATACGCAGTATTTT
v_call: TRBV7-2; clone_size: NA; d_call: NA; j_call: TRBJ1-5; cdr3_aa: CASSLAGSYQPQHF; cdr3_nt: TGTGCCAGCAGCTTAGCTGGGAGTTATCAGCCCCAGCATTTT
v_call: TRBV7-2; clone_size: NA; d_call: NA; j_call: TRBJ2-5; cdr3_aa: CASSSRAQETQYF; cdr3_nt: TGTGCCAGCAGCTCCAGGGCTCAAGAGACCCAGTACTTC
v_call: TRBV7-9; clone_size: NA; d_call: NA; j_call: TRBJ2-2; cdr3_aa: CASSGGTAPGELFF; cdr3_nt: TGTGCCAGCAGCGGGGGGACAGCCCCCGGGGAGCTGTTTTTT
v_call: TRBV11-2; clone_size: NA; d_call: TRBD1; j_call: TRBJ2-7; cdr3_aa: CASSLEGRTGGLGQYF; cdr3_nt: TGTGCCAGCAGCTTAGAGGGGAGGACAGGGGGCTTAGGGCAGTACTTC
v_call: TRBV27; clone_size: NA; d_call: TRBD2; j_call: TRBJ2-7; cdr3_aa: CASSYLAGVYEQYF; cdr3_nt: TGTGCCAGCAGTTATTTAGCGGGGGTCTACGAGCAGTACTTC
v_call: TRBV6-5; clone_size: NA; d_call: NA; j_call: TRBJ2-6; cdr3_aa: CASTGVGANVLTF; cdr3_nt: TGTGCCAGCACAGGGGTTGGGGCCAACGTCCTGACTTTC
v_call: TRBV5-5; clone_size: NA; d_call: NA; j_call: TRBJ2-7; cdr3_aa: CASSLDQISYEQYF; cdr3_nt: TGTGCCAGCAGCTTGGATCAGATCTCCTACGAGCAGTACTTC
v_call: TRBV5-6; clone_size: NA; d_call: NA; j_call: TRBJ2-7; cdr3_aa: CASSFGRGYEQYF; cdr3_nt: TGTGCCAGCAGCTTCGGCAGAGGTTACGAGCAGTACTTC
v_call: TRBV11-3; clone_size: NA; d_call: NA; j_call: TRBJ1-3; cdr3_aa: CASSLTLAGSGNTIYF; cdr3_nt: TGTGCCAGCAGCCTTACCTTGGCGGGCTCTGGAAACACCATATATTTT
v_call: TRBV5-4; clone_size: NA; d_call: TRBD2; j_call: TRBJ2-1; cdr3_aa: CASSSQTSGYYNEQFF; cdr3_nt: TGTGCCAGCAGCTCGCAGACTAGCGGGTACTACAATGAGCAGTTCTTC
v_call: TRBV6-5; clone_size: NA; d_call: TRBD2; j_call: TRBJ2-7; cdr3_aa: CASSYPGTSGSEQYF; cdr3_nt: TGTGCCAGCAGTTACCCGGGGACTAGCGGGTCCGAGCAGTACTTC